The 16 T cell receptor beta chains reported below all come from one sample, sequenced in a study of identifying expanded T cells in peripheral blood. The assay was immunoSEQ multiplex PCR, and TCRdb's table has in-frame clones only and misses some. The repertoire includes tens of thousands of clones, about 85% of them detected once, and approximately 19% sits in the top ten. Sequences were obtained from blood. These receptor sequences come from a person aged 18-70 years in good health.

The rearrangement uses TRBV19 and TRBJ1-1, with no clear D. There are 13 residues in the CDR3. CDR1 and CDR2 from the germline V gene are LNHDA and SQIVND (reference sequence). Trimming removed 7 bases at V and 0 bases at J, with 9 bases between. The CDR3 DNA sequence: TGTGCCAGTACGTTAGGGATGAACACTGAAGCTTTCTTT. It is translated as CASTLGMNTEAFF.

This chain joins TRBV6-5 and TRBJ2-1; 12 bases are shared with TRBD2. The CDR3 length is 15 residues. Losses at the gene ends were 8 bases for V and 7 bases for J; bases not matched to a gene: 9. The V gene's germline CDR1 is MNHEY and CDR2 SVGAGI. The CDR3 here is CASGRPSGRENEQFF. The CDR3 region has the DNA TGTGCCAGCGGGCGCCCTAGCGGGAGGGAAAATGAGCAGTTCTTC.

Notes on this clone: The same CDR3 also results from other DNA sequences found in this sample. The chain joins TRBV19 to TRBJ1-5, with 8 bases lining up with TRBD1. With 6 bases clipped from V and 1 base from J, the junction kept 5 bases outside the gene matches. The CDR3 spans 15 residues. Germline CDR1 and CDR2: LNHDA and SQIVND (reference sequence). The CDR3 sequence: CASRPGGSSNQPQHF. As DNA, the CDR3 is TGTGCCAGTAGACCAGGGGGCTCAAGCAATCAGCCCCAGCATTTT.

The chain combines TRBV5-1 with TRBJ2-3; perhaps TRBD1 as D (6 bases). This CDR3 comprises 12 residues. V was shortened by 5 bases and J by 3 bases, with 7 bases between the two germline ends. Germline lookup yields CDR1 SGHRS and CDR2 YFSETQ. CDR3 in amino acids: CASRQGTDTQYF. DNA of the CDR3: TGCGCCAGCAGACAGGGTACAGATACGCAGTATTTT.

This clone was counted a single time. V and J are TRBV10-2 and TRBJ1-1; D is undetermined. The CDR3 is made up of 12 amino acids. The V and J ends lost 7 bases and 1 base respectively, with 7 bases between them. Germline CDR1 WSHSY, CDR2 SAAADI. The CDR3 loop reads CASKYGNTEAFF. The CDR3 DNA sequence: TGCGCCAGCAAATACGGGAACACTGAAGCTTTCTTT.

V usage is TRBV11-3 and J usage is TRBJ1-2; no definite D call. V lost 5 bases and J 8 bases, leaving 15 bases between the germline ends. The germline V gene encodes CDR1 SGHNT and CDR2 YENEEA. CDR3 size: 13 residues. The CDR3 protein is CASSQGWESGYTF. The CDR3 nucleotides read TGTGCCAGCAGCCAAGGGTGGGAGAGCGGCTACACCTTC.

The chain links TRBV21-1 to TRBJ1-2. TRBV21-1 is designated a pseudogene. The CDR3 consists of 15 residues. The CDR3 DNA is TGTGCCAGCAGCCCCCAGGGGGGGGAGAACTATGGCTACACCTTC. Protein sequence: CASSPQGGENYGYTF.

The chain joins TRBV14 to TRBJ1-3; no definite D call. The V end lost 0 bases, the J end lost 0 bases, and 9 bases lay between the germline ends. Per germline, CDR1 SGHDN and CDR2 FVKESK. This CDR3 has 16 residues. CDR3 residues: CASSQDIGFSGNTIYF. The CDR3 bases are TGTGCCAGCAGCCAAGACATCGGGTTCTCTGGAAACACCATATATTTT.

The chain recombines TRBV7-2 with TRBJ1-2; D remains unclear. With 2 bases removed from V and 3 bases from J, the gap between germline ends came to 4 bases. The CDR3 consists of 12 residues. In germline, CDR1 is SGHTA, CDR2 FQGNSA. DNA for the CDR3: TGTGCCAGCAGCTTATCTGACTATGGCTACACCTTC. It translates to CASSLSDYGYTF.

The chain joins TRBV7-2 to TRBJ2-4, with D possibly matching TRBD2 (5 bases). The V gene's germline CDR1 is SGHTA and CDR2 FQGNSA. This CDR3 contains 15 residues. V dropped 1 base and J dropped 11 bases, with 18 bases sitting between them. The CDR3 loop is CASSLVPSSRPVQYF. The CDR3 coding sequence is TGTGCCAGCAGCTTAGTCCCTAGCTCGCGACCCGTTCAGTACTTC.

The chain carries TRBV28 and TRBJ2-7; 7 bases are a match to TRBD1. Losses at the gene ends were 8 bases for V and 2 bases for J; bases not matched to a gene: 3. CDR3 length equals 12 residues. Looked up from germline, CDR1 is MDHEN and CDR2 is SYDVKM. The CDR3 DNA follows: TGTGCCAGCTCTACAGGGGCCTACGAGCAGTACGTC. It codes for CASSTGAYEQYV.

The genes are TRBV4-2 and TRBJ1-2; D might be TRBD1 (6 bases). Per the germline V gene, CDR1 is LGHNA and CDR2 is YNFKEQ. Trimming pared 1 base from V and 4 bases from J, leaving 13 bases between. CDR3 length: 15 residues. CDR3 in amino acids: CASSQVGEQGYGYTF. As DNA, the CDR3 is TGTGCCAGCAGCCAAGTAGGGGAACAGGGCTATGGCTACACCTTC.

This clone was detected only a few times. As DNA, the CDR3 is TGTGCCTGGAGTTGGACAGGGGGCGGGGGCATGAACACTGAAGCTTTCTTT. Its protein is CAWSWTGGGGMNTEAFF. This chain links TRBV30 with TRBJ1-1, with 11 nucleotides matching TRBD1. The V gene end was trimmed by 2 bases and the J gene end by 0 bases; junction bases not matched to a gene: 8. The CDR3 is made up of 17 amino acids. Germline CDR1 reads GTSNPN; CDR2 reads SVGIG (reference sequence).

The rearrangement links TRBV5-4 to TRBJ1-1, with D possibly being TRBD1 (5 bases). CDR1 SGHNT and CDR2 YYREEE come from the germline V gene (reference sequence). V lost 1 base and J 1 base, leaving 8 bases between the germline ends. The CDR3 has 14 residues. The CDR3 DNA sequence: TGTGCCAGCAGCTTGACAGGTACGAACACTGAAGCTTTCTTT. Translating gives CASSLTGTNTEAFF. Full variable domain (rest looked up from reference TRBV5-4 and TRBJ1-1): ETGVTQSPTHLIKTRGQQVTLRCSSQSGHNTVSWYQQALGQGPQFIFQYYREEENGRGNFPPRFSGLQFPNYSSELNVNALELDDSALYLCASSLTGTNTEAFFGQGTRLTVV.

This clone was found a few times. V gene TRBV9 combines with J gene TRBJ2-1; D ambiguous. CDR3 size: 15 residues. V was pared by 0 bases and J by 0 bases, with 7 bases between. Germline V gene data show CDR1 as SGDLS and CDR2 as YYNGEE. The CDR3 coding sequence is TGTGCCAGCAGCGTAGAGGAGCGCTCCTACAATGAGCAGTTCTTC. Translation: CASSVEERSYNEQFF.

The CDR3 nucleotides read TGCGCCAGCAGCCAAGTCCCCCTCCAGGCTAGCGGTTCCTACGAGCAGTACTTC. Translated, it gives CASSQVPLQASGSYEQYF. The chain has TRBV4-1 and TRBJ2-7, with TRBD2 matching over 7 bases. J lost 1 base, V lost 1 base, and 13 bases had no gene match. CDR3 length equals 18 residues. Germline CDR1 and CDR2: MGHRA and YSYEKL.